These 18 T cell receptor beta chains originate from one sample sequenced in a study of blood T cell repertoires in COVID-19. TCRdb's copy holds only in-frame clones and misses some; the assay was immunoSEQ multiplex PCR. The sample has about 260,000 clones; 85% to 90% are singletons. The sample taken for sequencing was PBMCs or T cells enriched from blood (not recorded which). These TCRs come from a woman under 40 with acute COVID-19.

The chain couples TRBV6-5 to TRBJ1-1; a weak D match, TRBD1 (5 bases). The CDR3 covers 12 residues. CDR1 and CDR2 (germline): MNHEY, SVGAGI. V was clipped by 6 bases and J by 8 bases, with 13 bases between them. CDR3 bases: TGTGCCAGCAGAACCCCCCAGGGAGAAGCTTTCTTT. Residues: CASRTPQGEAFF.

This chain uses TRBV14 with TRBJ2-3, with 8 bases identical to TRBD1. The CDR3 consists of 17 residues. V trimming: 3 bases; J trimming: 3 bases; junction bases outside the gene matches: 11. Germline V gene data show CDR1 as SGHDN and CDR2 as FVKESK. The CDR3 DNA reads TGTGCCAGCAGCCACCTCTTGGGACAGGCCGAAACAGATACGCAGTATTTT. Its protein is CASSHLLGQAETDTQYF.

The V call is TRBV29-1, the J call TRBJ1-1; tentative D call: TRBD1 (5 bases). The CDR3 has 13 amino acids. Looked up from germline, CDR1 is SQVTM and CDR2 is ANQGSEA. The V gene lost 6 bases and the J gene lost 1 base, with 12 bases spanning the gap. CDR3 sequence (DNA): TGCAGCGTGCCAACGGGGGGGAACACTGAAGCTTTCTTT. It encodes CSVPTGGNTEAFF.

This clone turned up a few times. The chain's CDR3 is CASSLLLSDAGSHEQYF. Written as DNA, the CDR3 is TGTGCCAGCAGTTTATTATTGAGTGATGCGGGAAGCCACGAGCAGTACTTC. The rearrangement uses TRBV27 and TRBJ2-7, with TRBD2 as a possible D gene (6 bases). Germline-derived CDR1 and CDR2 are MNHEY and SMNVEV (reference sequence). The CDR3 consists of 17 residues. Trimming removed 1 base from V and 5 bases from J, with 21 bases in between.

J is TRBJ2-3 and V is TRBV27, with 8 bases lining up with TRBD2. The CDR3 runs to 16 residues. V lost 7 bases, J lost 4 bases, and 13 bases stayed unmatched. CDR1 is MNHEY, CDR2 SMNVEV, per germline (reference sequence). The CDR3 DNA follows: TGTGCCAGCACCGGTAGCGGGCGGGAGGAGGCAGATACGCAGTATTTT. Amino acid sequence: CASTGSGREEADTQYF.

This chain uses TRBV5-6 with TRBJ2-3; D ambiguous. The CDR3 sequence is 14 residues long. Trimming removed 4 bases at V and 0 bases at J, with 9 bases between. Germline CDR1 SGHDT, CDR2 YYEEEE. CDR3 loop: CASSPSRSTDTQYF. CDR3 bases: TGTGCCAGCAGCCCGAGTCGGAGCACAGATACGCAGTATTTT. The variable domain in full, completed from reference TRBV5-6 and TRBJ2-3, reads DAGVTQSPTHLIKTRGQQVTLRCSPKSGHDTVSWYQQALGQGPQFIFQYYEEEERQRGNFPDRFSGHQFPNYSSELNVNALLLGDSALYLCASSPSRSTDTQYFGPGTRLTVL.

The rearrangement joins TRBV27 to TRBJ2-1; 9 bases map to TRBD2. The V and J ends lost 4 bases and 2 bases, in that order; junction bases with no gene match: 3. The CDR3 totals 15 residues. Germline V gene data show CDR1 as MNHEY and CDR2 as SMNVEV (reference sequence). The CDR3 sequence is CASSSKRGAYNEQFF. The CDR3 nucleotides read TGTGCCAGCAGTTCGAAGCGGGGGGCCTACAATGAGCAGTTCTTC.

The V gene is TRBV3-1 (or the pseudogene TRBV3-2), the J gene TRBJ1-1; TRBD1 might be the D (5 bases). The CDR3 is 16 residues long. Deletions cut 4 bases from V and 10 bases from J, with 25 bases between. Germline loops: CDR1 LGHDT, CDR2 YNNKEL (reference sequence). The CDR3 DNA reads TGTGCCAGCAGCCCCCAGGAGAGGGTGGGACTCCTAGGAGCTTTCTTT. It is translated as CASSPQERVGLLGAFF.

The V and J genes are TRBV19 and TRBJ2-5, with TRBD1 identical over 7 bases. The CDR3 covers 12 residues. The J segment lost 5 bases and the V segment lost 10 bases, leaving 7 bases of the junction unmatched. Germline V gives CDR1 LNHDA, CDR2 SQIVND (reference sequence). This CDR3 reads CATSGGEETQYF. The CDR3 DNA is TGTGCCACCTCAGGGGGAGAGGAGACCCAGTACTTC.

The chain links TRBV18 to TRBJ1-4, with D tentatively TRBD1 (5 bases). The germline V gene encodes CDR1 KGHSH and CDR2 LQKENI. This CDR3 contains 15 residues. Trimming left V 4 bases short and J 0 bases short, with 9 bases between. This CDR3 is CASSLGLATNEKLFF. The CDR3 DNA is TGTGCCAGCTCACTGGGACTTGCAACTAATGAAAAACTGTTTTTT.

V and J are TRBV3-1 (or the pseudogene TRBV3-2) and TRBJ2-1; D gene uncertain. Germline V gives CDR1 LGHDT, CDR2 YNNKEL (reference sequence). CDR3 length equals 14 residues. V dropped 0 bases and J dropped 7 bases, with 10 bases sitting between them. The CDR3 is CASSQDPSSNEQFF. The CDR3 DNA reads as TGTGCCAGCAGCCAAGACCCTAGTAGTAATGAGCAGTTCTTC.

V and J are TRBV7-3 and TRBJ2-2, with 9 nucleotides matching TRBD2. With V trimmed by 5 bases and J by 7 bases, 8 bases remained unmatched. CDR1 SGHTA and CDR2 FQGTGA come from the germline V gene. There are 15 residues in the CDR3. CDR3 DNA: TGTGCCAGCAGCCCCCGGGCGGGAGGGATCGGGGAGCTGTTTTTT. Translation gives CASSPRAGGIGELFF.

This clone was seen a handful of times. This chain links TRBV6-6 with TRBJ1-3; TRBD1 matches 10 bases. Germline-derived CDR1 and CDR2 are MNHNY and SVGAGI (reference sequence). This CDR3 has 15 amino acids. V lost 5 bases and J lost 9; bases outside the gene matches: 10. The CDR3 loop is CASSPTGGGSGTIYF. In DNA, the CDR3 is TGTGCCAGCAGTCCGACAGGGGGCGGATCAGGCACCATATATTTT.

This clone occurred once. The V call is TRBV18, the J call TRBJ2-7; the D gene is possibly TRBD1 (6 bases). Trimming removed 3 bases from V and 5 bases from J, with 11 bases in between. The CDR3 is made up of 13 amino acids. Germline V CDR1 and CDR2: KGHSH, LQKENI. CDR3 protein: CASSPSRDNEQYF. The CDR3 DNA sequence: TGTGCCAGCTCACCGTCCCGGGACAACGAGCAGTACTTC.

The genes are TRBV7-2 and TRBJ2-6, with a possible D match to TRBD1 (5 bases). The germline V gene has CDR1 SGHTA and CDR2 FQGNSA. This CDR3 comprises 16 residues. Trimming cost V 5 bases and J 2 bases, with 13 bases left between them. CDR3 sequence reads: CASSREGVPGANVLTF. CDR3 DNA: TGTGCCAGCAGCCGCGAAGGGGTTCCTGGGGCCAACGTCCTGACTTTC.

V and J are TRBV7-3 and TRBJ2-6, with D maybe TRBD2 (5 bases). Germline V gene data show CDR1 as SGHTA and CDR2 as FQGTGA. This CDR3 has 19 residues. Trimming took 6 bases from V and 1 from J, leaving 22 bases between them. The CDR3 loop is CASSPFGGFASSGANVLTF. CDR3 nucleotides: TGTGCCAGCAGTCCGTTCGGCGGGTTCGCCTCATCTGGGGCCAACGTCCTGACTTTC. Full variable domain (rest looked up from reference TRBV7-3 and TRBJ2-6): GAGVSQTPSNKVTEKGKYVELRCDPISGHTALYWYRQSLGQGPEFLIYFQGTGAADDSGLPNDRFFAVRPEGSVSTLKIQRTERGDSAVYLCASSPFGGFASSGANVLTFGAGSRLTVL.

The chain joins TRBV27 to TRBJ2-1; 10 bases are a match to TRBD2. The J segment lost 0 bases and the V segment lost 8 bases, leaving 1 base of the junction unmatched. CDR1 and CDR2 from the germline V gene are MNHEY and SMNVEV (reference sequence). This CDR3 comprises 14 residues. CDR3 sequence: CASSSGSSYNEQFF. CDR3 bases: TGTGCCAGCTCTAGCGGGAGCTCCTACAATGAGCAGTTCTTC.

The J gene is TRBJ2-1, the V gene TRBV7-3, with no clear D. There are 13 residues in the CDR3. The germline V gene encodes CDR1 SGHTA and CDR2 FQGTGA. Trimming stripped 2 bases from V and 4 bases from J, with 6 bases between. In DNA, the CDR3 is TGTGCCAGCAGCTTATCACTGTACAATGAGCAGTTCTTC. The encoded protein is CASSLSLYNEQFF.